This TCR beta chain is from a study of low-dose radiotherapy and immunotherapy resistance in tumors. Across the study: Patients were on oral aspirin 300 mg taken daily for four cycles from cycle 1 day 1.

At least ten counts were recorded for this clonotype. Regarding time point: before trial treatment. Donors were treated with nivolumab, ipilimumab, aspirin, and low-dose cyclophosphamide and radiotherapy. The CDR3 length is 13 residues. Trimming cost V 2 bases and J 6 bases, with 11 bases left between them. Both TCRalpha and TCRbeta chains were reverse transcribed with V-gene-specific primers. With a constant-region primer and a V-primer adapter, TCRs were subjected to about 20 PCR cycles of amplification. From the reads, TCRdb called clonotypes with MiXCR, one entry per CDR3 protein. The repertoire holds around 36,000 distinct CDR3 sequences, with roughly a third as singletons.

The chain has TRBV12-3 or TRBV12-4 and TRBJ2-7, with D perhaps TRBD1 (7 bases). The material sequenced was PBMCs, taken before treatment. The source of this sequence is a male donor with gallbladder cancer. The CDR3 region is CASSLRQGGEQYF. The CDR3 region has the DNA TGTGCCAGCAGTTTAAGACAGGGAGGCGAGCAGTACTTC.